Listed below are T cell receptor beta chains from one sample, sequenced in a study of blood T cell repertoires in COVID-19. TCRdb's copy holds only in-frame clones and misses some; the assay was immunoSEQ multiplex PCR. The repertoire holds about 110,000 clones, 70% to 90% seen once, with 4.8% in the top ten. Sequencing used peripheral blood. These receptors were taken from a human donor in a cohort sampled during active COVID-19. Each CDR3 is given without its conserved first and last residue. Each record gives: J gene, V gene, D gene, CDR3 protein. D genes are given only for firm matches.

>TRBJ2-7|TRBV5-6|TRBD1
ASSLGGTDEQY
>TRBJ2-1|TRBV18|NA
ASSLTGSDEQF
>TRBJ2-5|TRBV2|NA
ASGTGTQY
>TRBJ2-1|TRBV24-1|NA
ATSDLEANSYNEQF
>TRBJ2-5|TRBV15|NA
ATSLSGGGGQRETQY
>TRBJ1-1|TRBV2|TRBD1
ASSVAVTGSTEAF
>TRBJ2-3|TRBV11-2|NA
ASSHTQGSSSTDTQY
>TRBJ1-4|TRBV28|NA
ASSFVGRNEKLF
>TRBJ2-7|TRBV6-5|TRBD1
ASSYSGTATYEQY
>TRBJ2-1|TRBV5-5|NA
ASNILLSRGRYNEQF
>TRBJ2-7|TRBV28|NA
ASSLLAGVQY
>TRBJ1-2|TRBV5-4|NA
ASSALNWGQDGYT
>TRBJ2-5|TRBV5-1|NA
ASSFPRGTQY
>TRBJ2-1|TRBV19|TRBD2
ASSTSGSSYNEQF